The source of this T cell receptor (beta chain) is a study of blood T cell repertoires in COVID-19. Overall study: Samples came from the United States, Italy and Spain, spanning acute and convalescent COVID-19.

The length of the CDR3 is 15 residues. Deletions cut 1 base from V and 3 bases from J, with 9 bases between. Germline V gives CDR1 MNHNS, CDR2 SASEGT. This table comes from immunoSEQ multiplex PCR, and its TCRdb copy is limited to in-frame clones, with some not included. The table includes more than 95,000 clones, over 75% detected once. This TCR was sampled from an elderly woman with acute or convalescent COVID-19. This sequence joins TRBV6-1 and TRBJ1-4, with no clear D. Sequencing was performed on peripheral blood. Here the CDR3 DNA reads TGTGCCAGCAGTGAAGGAGGGCCTCCTAATGAAAAACTGTTTTTT. Translated: CASSEGGPPNEKLFF.